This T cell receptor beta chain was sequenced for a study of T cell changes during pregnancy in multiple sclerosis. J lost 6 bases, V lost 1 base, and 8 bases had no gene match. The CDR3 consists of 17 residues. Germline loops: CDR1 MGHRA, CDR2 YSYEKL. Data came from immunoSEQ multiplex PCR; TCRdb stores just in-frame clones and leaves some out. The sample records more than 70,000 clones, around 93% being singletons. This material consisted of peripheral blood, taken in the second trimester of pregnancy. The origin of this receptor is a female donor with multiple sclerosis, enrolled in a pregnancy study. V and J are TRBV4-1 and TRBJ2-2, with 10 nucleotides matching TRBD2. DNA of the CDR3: TGCGCCAGCAGCCAAGGAAGCCTAGCGGGAGTCTCCGGGGAGCTGTTTTTT. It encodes CASSQGSLAGVSGELFF.